Listed here are 24 T cell receptor beta chains from one sample, sequenced in a study of blood T cells in healthy people across ages. The use of a sample-barcoded 5' primer and a J-beta primer mix characterized a second PCR of roughly 6 to 11 cycles. TCRdb passed the 5' RACE reads through MiXCR, listing each CDR3 protein once. The repertoire holds over 1,300,000 distinct CDR3 sequences, around 59% seen once, with over 6.5% in the top ten. Sequenced input: blood. The receptors derive from a young man in good health.

The chain uses TRBV6-5 and TRBJ2-4; no clear D. The J call may be incorrect, as the DNA end agrees better with TRBJ2-7. The CDR3 is made up of 11 amino acids. Germline V CDR1 and CDR2: MNHEY, SVGAGI. The CDR3 sequence is CASTYQLEQYF. In DNA, the CDR3 is TGTGCCAGCACTTATCAGCTCGAGCAGTACTTC.

This clonotype occurred a few times. The chain carries TRBV7-2 and TRBJ2-1; 10 bases are shared with TRBD2. CDR1 is SGHTA and CDR2 is FQGNSA in the germline V gene. Trimming at V came to 6 bases and at J to 4 bases, leaving 3 bases not matched to a gene. The CDR3 runs 14 residues. The CDR3 DNA reads TGTGCCAGCAGGCCTAGCGGGGGATACAATGAGCAGTTCTTC. It translates to CASRPSGGYNEQFF.

This clonotype was found a few times. The rearrangement uses TRBV6-2 or TRBV6-3 and TRBJ2-3; no firm D call. The CDR3 contains 15 residues. The V and J ends lost 0 bases and 1 base respectively, with 8 bases between them. Per germline, CDR1 MNHEY and CDR2 SVGEGT. Here the CDR3 reads CASSYSAYRTDTQYF. CDR3 sequence (DNA): TGTGCCAGCAGTTACTCAGCCTATCGCACAGATACGCAGTATTTT.

The sample holds a few counts of this clonotype. The CDR3 region is CSAQPGTMLQETQYF. In nucleotides, the CDR3 is TGCAGTGCCCAACCCGGGACAATGCTCCAAGAGACCCAGTACTTC. This rearrangement joins TRBV20-1 to TRBJ2-5; perhaps TRBD1 as D (6 bases). The CDR3 is 15 residues long. The V end was cut by 6 bases, the J end by 1 base, with 18 bases between. Germline V gives CDR1 DFQATT, CDR2 SNEGSKA (reference sequence).

The rearrangement links TRBV4-3 to TRBJ2-5, with D perhaps being TRBD1 or TRBD2 (5 bases each). The CDR3 sequence is 16 residues long. Between the trimmed V and J ends, which lost 6 bases and 4 bases, there was a span of 21 bases. Germline CDR1 LGHNA, CDR2 YSLEER. The chain's CDR3 is CASRPSGPSKGETQYF. DNA of the CDR3: TGCGCCAGCAGACCCTCGGGACCATCGAAAGGAGAGACCCAGTACTTC.

The V gene is TRBV10-2, the J gene TRBJ1-4, with 7 bases that match TRBD1. The CDR3 spans 14 residues. The V segment lost 6 bases and the J segment 8 bases; nucleotides outside the gene matches: 9. CDR1 and CDR2 from the germline V gene are WSHSY and SAAADI. The chain's CDR3 is CASSQDRVLEKLFF. CDR3 nucleotide sequence: TGCGCCAGCAGCCAAGACAGGGTATTAGAAAAACTGTTTTTT.

V usage is TRBV2 and J usage is TRBJ2-3; perhaps TRBD2 as D (5 bases). The V and J ends lost 4 bases and 1 base respectively, with 6 bases between them. The CDR3 runs to 13 residues. Germline lookup yields CDR1 SNHLY and CDR2 FYNNEI. The CDR3 loop is CASSALGTDTQYF. The CDR3 DNA sequence: TGTGCCAGCAGTGCACTAGGCACAGATACGCAGTATTTT.

A single count supports this clonotype. This chain connects TRBV12-3 or TRBV12-4 to TRBJ1-5; a weak D match, TRBD1 (6 bases). CDR3 length equals 15 residues. V lost 6 bases, J lost 6 bases, and 18 bases lay in between. In DNA, the CDR3 is TGTGCCAGCAGCTCAACAGGGACGTGGGCTCAGCCCCAGCATTTT. Protein: CASSSTGTWAQPQHF.

The CDR3 coding sequence is TGCAGCGTTAGCCTCGCCAGGGGGGAAGATACGCAGTATTTT. Translating gives CSVSLARGEDTQYF. V is TRBV29-1 and J is TRBJ2-3; possible D gene TRBD1, 7 bases. V lost 5 bases to trimming and J lost 5 bases, with 17 bases between them. Per germline, CDR1 SQVTM and CDR2 ANQGSEA. The CDR3 is 14 residues long.

V and J are TRBV2 and TRBJ2-7; TRBD2 matches 8 bases. Germline CDR1 SNHLY, CDR2 FYNNEI. The V gene end was trimmed by 2 bases and the J gene end by 4 bases; junction bases not matched to a gene: 10. The CDR3 contains 16 residues. The CDR3 region is CASSESASGWRYEQYF. The CDR3 nucleotides read TGTGCCAGCAGTGAATCGGCTAGCGGGTGGAGGTACGAGCAGTACTTC.

The chain employs TRBV6-5 and TRBJ1-4, with TRBD1 as a possible D gene (5 bases). Per germline, CDR1 MNHEY and CDR2 SVGAGI. V shed 5 bases and J shed 1 base, with 8 bases lying between them. The CDR3 has 14 amino acids. CDR3: CASSMTETNEKLFF. The CDR3 DNA is TGTGCCAGCAGTATGACAGAAACTAATGAAAAACTGTTTTTT.

This clonotype was seen only a few times. This chain uses TRBV28 with TRBJ2-7; 13 nucleotides align to TRBD2. CDR3 length: 15 residues. With V trimmed by 2 bases and J by 3 bases, 1 base remained unmatched. Germline V gene data show CDR1 as MDHEN and CDR2 as SYDVKM. CDR3 loop: CASSLRTSGGYEQYF. CDR3 sequence (DNA): TGTGCCAGCAGTTTACGGACTAGCGGGGGCTACGAGCAGTACTTC.

The rearrangement joins TRBV2 to TRBJ2-7; a possible D gene is TRBD1 (6 bases). Germline V gene sequence: CDR1 SNHLY, CDR2 FYNNEI. This CDR3 has 13 residues. Trimming stripped 8 bases from V and 2 bases from J, with 13 bases between. CDR3 bases: TGTGCCAGCGAGGGGGATCCCCCCTACGAGCAGTACTTC. Protein product: CASEGDPPYEQYF. The whole variable domain, remainder taken from reference TRBV2 and TRBJ2-7, is EPEVTQTPSHQVTQMGQEVILRCVPISNHLYFYWYRQILGQKVEFLVSFYNNEISEKSEIFDDQFSVERPDGSNFTLKIRSTKLEDSAMYFCASEGDPPYEQYFGPGTRLTVT.

The chain is built from TRBV10-1 and TRBJ2-3; 11 bases fit TRBD2. CDR3 size: 18 residues. The junction had 10 bases not matched to a gene; V was cut back by 5 bases and J by 0 bases. Germline V gene lookup returns CDR1 WNHNN and CDR2 SYGVQD (reference sequence). The CDR3 bases are TGCGCCAGCAGTCACCTAGCGGGGGGACCTTATAGCACAGATACGCAGTATTTT. Protein product: CASSHLAGGPYSTDTQYF.

The rearrangement links TRBV4-1 to TRBJ2-5; D not resolved. The germline CDR1 and CDR2 sequences are MGHRA and YSYEKL. V was trimmed by 1 base and J by 11 bases, leaving 17 bases between them. CDR3 size: 14 residues. CDR3 residues: CASSQVVQANEQYF. The CDR3 DNA is TGCGCCAGCAGCCAAGTAGTGCAGGCCAATGAGCAGTACTTC.

The rearrangement joins TRBV5-1 to TRBJ2-6; 9 positions match TRBD1. The CDR3 length is 16 residues. The V gene's germline CDR1 is SGHRS and CDR2 YFSETQ. V lost 2 bases and J lost 1; bases outside the gene matches: 1. The CDR3 nucleotides are TGCGCCAGCAGCTTACAGGGGGCTTCTGGGGCCAACGTCCTGACTTTC. Residues: CASSLQGASGANVLTF.

The gene calls are TRBV21-1 and TRBJ1-2; the table assigns TRBD1, which was not confirmed against the DNA. TRBV21-1 is listed as a pseudogene. CDR3 length: 15 amino acids. In DNA form, the CDR3 reads TGTGCCACTTTCCCTCAGGGGGAGACCCACTGTGGCTACACCTTC. It encodes CATFPQGETHCGYTF.

This chain connects TRBV28 to TRBJ1-6; a possible D gene is TRBD1 (6 bases). CDR3 size: 15 residues. Germline CDR1 reads MDHEN; CDR2 reads SYDVKM. Between the trimmed V and J ends, which lost 3 bases and 10 bases, there was a span of 16 bases. CDR3 sequence (DNA): TGTGCCAGCAGTTTCGTCAGGCAGGGGAACTCACCCCTCCACTTT. Protein product: CASSFVRQGNSPLHF.

The chain joins TRBV6-6 to TRBJ2-3; tentative D call: TRBD2 (5 bases). CDR1 and CDR2 from the germline V gene are MNHNY and SVGAGI (reference sequence). V was clipped by 5 bases and J by 2 bases, with 17 bases between them. The CDR3 is 16 residues long. CDR3 protein: CASSRVLVKDTDTQYF. CDR3 nucleotide sequence: TGTGCCAGCAGTAGGGTACTAGTAAAGGACACAGATACGCAGTATTTT.

This clonotype was counted a few times. This rearrangement joins TRBV20-1 to TRBJ1-4; D is unresolved. CDR1 and CDR2 from the germline V gene are DFQATT and SNEGSKA (reference sequence). The V end lost 6 bases, the J end lost 2 bases, and 13 bases lay between the germline ends. The CDR3 spans 14 residues. The CDR3 loop is CSAPTGVTNEKLFF. CDR3 coding DNA: TGCAGTGCCCCCACCGGGGTCACTAATGAAAAACTGTTTTTT.

The chain has TRBV4-1 and TRBJ1-1; 12 positions match TRBD1. The germline V gene has CDR1 MGHRA and CDR2 YSYEKL. Trimming took 3 bases from V and 4 from J; bases not matched to a gene: 6. The CDR3 extends over 16 amino acids. The CDR3 DNA reads as TGCGCCAGCAGCCACCCTGGGACAGGGGGCTTCACTGAAGCTTTCTTT. This gives the protein CASSHPGTGGFTEAFF.

The chain is built from TRBV4-3 and TRBJ2-3; possible D gene TRBD2, 7 bases. The CDR3 is 15 residues long. Germline V CDR1 and CDR2: LGHNA, YSLEER. The germline V and J ends were trimmed by 2 bases and 6 bases, with 15 bases remaining between them. The CDR3 region has the DNA TGCGCCAGCAGCCAACAGCGGGGACATGCGGATACGCAGTATTTT. Its translation: CASSQQRGHADTQYF.

The chain joins TRBV24-1 to TRBJ2-7, with D perhaps matching TRBD2 (5 bases). V was clipped by 5 bases and J by 1 base, with 11 bases between them. The CDR3 contains 14 residues. Germline V lookup: CDR1 KGHDR, CDR2 SFDVKD. Written as DNA, the CDR3 is TGTGCCACCAGTGCTGCGGGCAGGTCCTACGAGCAGTACTTC. Protein: CATSAAGRSYEQYF.

The chain recombines TRBV5-1 with TRBJ2-5; 10 bases agree with TRBD2. Trimming took 5 bases from V and 5 from J; bases not matched to a gene: 6. CDR3 length: 14 residues. The germline gives CDR1 SGHRS, CDR2 YFSETQ. DNA of the CDR3: TGCGCCAGCAGATTAGCGGGGGGAAAGGAGACCCAGTACTTC. It codes for CASRLAGGKETQYF.